The clone carrying this T cell receptor beta chain was picked up a small number of times. What it recognizes is unknown. The TCRbeta library was prepared with unique molecular identifiers. TCRdb ran MiXCR on the PCR reads and lists one entry per CDR3 protein. This table has fewer than 400,000 distinct CDR3 sequences, over 20% appearing once. The data stem from a study of T-cell reconstitution after alpha-beta-depleted transplantation in children. Study results and limitations: From surviving recipient T cells and thymic progenitors came the high day-60 TCRbeta diversity observed in some patients. Diversity and T-cell counts at one year after transplant derived mostly from new T cells.

V lost 1 base, J lost 5 bases, and 11 bases lay in between. Germline CDR1 MNHEY, CDR2 SVGAGI. The CDR3 is made up of 15 amino acids. J is TRBJ2-2 and V is TRBV6-5; D is possibly TRBD2 (5 bases). The source material was PBMCs, mostly from graft donor cells, sampled 180 days after TCRalphabeta/CD19-depleted stem cell transplant. This TCR was sampled from a male patient between 10 and 17 years old who had a stem cell transplant for acute lymphoblastic leukemia, so the T cells may come from the graft donor. The CDR3 DNA reads as TGTGCCAGCAGTTACTTTTTGGCGGGTACCGGGGAGCTGTTTTTT. It is translated as CASSYFLAGTGELFF.